This record covers a single TCR beta chain. These data are taken from a study of blood T cell repertoires in COVID-19. Study summary: Sites across the United States, Italy and Spain contributed samples from acute and convalescent COVID-19. PBMCs, B-cell-depleted T cells, or T cells were the source of the cDNA or gDNA that made up the material.

Original processing methods: Estimation of nucleated cell counts was performed using reference gene primer amplification. Libraries were prepared by immunoSEQ multiplex PCR; TCRdb keeps only in-frame clonotypes and omits some of them. That table furnishes V, J and clone size, whereas the DNA furnished D and trimming. The data hold a few hundred thousand clones, with 89% observed a single time. The CDR3 consists of 15 residues. Germline V gene lookup returns CDR1 MNHEY and CDR2 SVGAGI. V shed 3 bases and J shed 0 bases, with 9 bases lying between them. The sample comprised peripheral blood. This TCR came from a woman between 40 and 50 years old who had recovered from COVID-19. The rearrangement links TRBV6-5 to TRBJ2-1; TRBD1 might be the D (5 bases). Here the CDR3 reads CASSYQGSSYNEQFF. CDR3 bases: TGTGCCAGCAGTTATCAGGGTAGCTCCTACAATGAGCAGTTCTTC.